Following are 31 T cell receptor beta chains from one sample sequenced in a study of T cells in Graves' hyperthyroidism and ophthalmopathy. RNA transcripts gave rise to amplified TCR beta CDR3 regions. A first-round RT-PCR of the TCR CDR3 used the HTBI primer set. From the multiplex PCR reads, TCRdb called clonotypes with MiXCR, one entry per CDR3 protein. The sample includes hundreds of thousands of distinct CDR3 sequences, about 20% of them seen just once. Specimen: blood. Source of these receptors: a man in his thirties or forties with Graves' ophthalmopathy.

The V and J genes are TRBV7-2 and TRBJ1-2; D unresolved. CDR1 and CDR2 from the germline V gene are SGHTA and FQGNSA. Trimming removed 5 bases at V and 0 bases at J, with 13 bases between. The CDR3 is 15 amino acids. CDR3 nucleotides: TGTGCCAGCAGCGTCATAGGCAGCTCTAACTATGGCTACACCTTC. Residues: CASSVIGSSNYGYTF.

This rearrangement joins TRBV6-2 or TRBV6-3 to TRBJ2-7; weak D call: TRBD2 (6 bases). Germline CDR1 and CDR2: MNHEY and SVGEGT. The V gene lost 6 bases and the J gene lost 2 bases, with 14 bases spanning the gap. The CDR3 consists of 14 residues. CDR3 DNA sequence: TGTGCCAGCAGAACGGACGGGAGTACCTACGAGCAGTACTTC. Amino acids: CASRTDGSTYEQYF.

This chain uses TRBV11-2 with TRBJ2-7; TRBD2 matches 10 bases. Per the germline V gene, CDR1 is SGHAT and CDR2 is FQNNGV. With V trimmed by 5 bases and J by 4 bases, 2 bases remained unmatched. This CDR3 is built from 13 residues. This CDR3 reads CASSRTSGYEQYF. In nucleotides, the CDR3 is TGTGCCAGCAGCCGGACTAGCGGTTACGAGCAGTACTTC.

This clonotype was detected many times. This chain uses TRBV12-3 or TRBV12-4 with TRBJ1-2; D ambiguous. V was pared by 6 bases and J by 7 bases, with 21 bases between. The CDR3 extends over 15 amino acids. CDR3 in DNA: TGTGCCAGCAGGACGGACGCGGGCCTTGGGTTTGGCTACACCTTC. Its translation is CASRTDAGLGFGYTF.

This clonotype came up many times. CDR3 residues: CGGRDALAEAFF. In nucleotides, the CDR3 is TGTGGGGGGAGGGACGCCCTCGCTGAAGCTTTCTTT. The V and J genes are TRBV30 and TRBJ1-1; D might be TRBD1 (5 bases). Germline loops: CDR1 GTSNPN, CDR2 SVGIG (reference sequence). The CDR3 consists of 12 residues.

This clonotype was seen repeatedly, ten times or more. This chain links TRBV6-1 with TRBJ2-7; 13 positions agree with TRBD2. Per germline, CDR1 MNHNS and CDR2 SASEGT. The CDR3 has 18 residues. J gave up 2 bases and V 5 bases, and 12 bases lay outside the gene matches. CDR3 DNA: TGTGCCAGCAGTAAAGGCGAGCCGGGACTAGCGGGACCCTACGAGCAGTACTTC. Encoded protein: CASSKGEPGLAGPYEQYF.

Details on this clonotype: Germline and junction disagree at one end, which may indicate a read error. The chain has TRBV2 and TRBJ2-5, with D possibly TRBD1 on 6 matching bases. Germline V gene lookup returns CDR1 SNHLY and CDR2 FYNNEI. The length of the CDR3 is 14 residues. Here the CDR3 reads CASSRAQGSETRYF. CDR3 bases: TGTGCCAGCAGCCGCGCACAGGGTTCAGAGACCCGGTACTTC. Using reference TRBV2 and TRBJ2-5 for the parts outside the CDR3, the full variable domain is EPEVTQTPSHQVTQMGQEVILRCVPISNHLYFYWYRQILGQKVEFLVSFYNNEISEKSEIFDDQFSVERPDGSNFTLKIRSTKLEDSAMYFCASSRAQGSETRYFGPGTRLLVL.

This clonotype showed up many times. The chain recombines TRBV5-1 with TRBJ2-1, with D perhaps matching TRBD1 (6 bases). The germline CDR1 and CDR2 sequences are SGHRS and YFSETQ. The CDR3 consists of 15 residues. V gave up 6 bases and J gave up 0 bases, with 13 bases separating them. This CDR3 is CASTEGVVSYNEQFF. The CDR3 DNA follows: TGCGCCAGCACCGAGGGGGTCGTCTCCTACAATGAGCAGTTCTTC.

Only a few counts were recorded for this clonotype. The V and J genes are TRBV29-1 and TRBJ2-7; D might be TRBD1 (5 bases). Trimming stripped 5 bases from V and 4 bases from J, with 18 bases between. The CDR3 loop spans 14 amino acids. Germline V gene data show CDR1 as SQVTM and CDR2 as ANQGSEA. The CDR3 here is CSVTDPIGAYEQYF. CDR3 DNA sequence: TGCAGCGTTACGGACCCCATTGGGGCTTACGAGCAGTACTTC.

In this sample, this clonotype turned up a few times. This chain joins TRBV6-1 and TRBJ2-1; TRBD1 matches at 7 bases. CDR1 is MNHNS and CDR2 is SASEGT in the germline V gene. V shed 3 bases and J 0 bases; nucleotides not matched to a gene: 5. The CDR3 length is 16 residues. CDR3: CASSEYRTGSYNEQFF. CDR3 DNA sequence: TGTGCCAGCAGTGAGTACCGGACAGGCTCCTACAATGAGCAGTTCTTC.

V usage is TRBV7-3 and J usage is TRBJ2-1; either TRBD1 or TRBD2 may fit D (5 bases each). This CDR3 has 14 residues. V dropped 5 bases and J dropped 7 bases, with 15 bases sitting between them. Germline lookup yields CDR1 SGHTA and CDR2 FQGTGA. CDR3 nucleotide sequence: TGTGCCAGCAGCCCCGGGGCACTGGGTAATGAGCAGTTCTTC. This codes for CASSPGALGNEQFF.

CDR3 sequence: CASRGGGRGEYNEQFF. In DNA, the CDR3 is TGTGCCAGCAGGGGGGGGGGACGAGGAGAATACAATGAGCAGTTCTTC. This rearrangement joins TRBV6-2 or TRBV6-3 to TRBJ2-1; 7 nucleotides line up with TRBD2. Germline values: CDR1 MNHEY, CDR2 SVGEGT. The CDR3 covers 16 residues. The trim removed 6 bases at V and 4 bases at J, leaving 12 bases unmatched.

This clonotype has more than one count but fewer than ten. V usage is TRBV5-1 and J usage is TRBJ2-1, with TRBD2 matching over 9 bases. Germline values: CDR1 SGHRS, CDR2 YFSETQ. With V trimmed by 0 bases and J by 7 bases, 8 bases remained unmatched. This CDR3 region has 16 residues. The CDR3 nucleotides read TGCGCCAGCAGCTTGGCCTTAGCGGGAGCCCCTAATGAGCAGTTCTTC. The encoded protein is CASSLALAGAPNEQFF. Combining the CDR3 with reference TRBV5-1 and TRBJ2-1 gives the whole variable domain KAGVTQTPRYLIKTRGQQVTLSCSPISGHRSVSWYQQTPGQGLQFLFEYFSETQRNKGNFPGRFSGRQFSNSRSEMNVSTLELGDSALYLCASSLALAGAPNEQFFGPGTRLTVL.

The V gene is TRBV9, the J gene TRBJ1-3, with TRBD1 matching over 8 bases. There are 18 residues in the CDR3. Germline loops: CDR1 SGDLS, CDR2 YYNGEE. Trimming removed 4 bases from V and 4 bases from J; junction bases left unmatched: 16. The CDR3 DNA follows: TGTGCCAGCAGCCCCCGGGACACAGGGGGGGGAGGCGGAAACACCATATATTTT. Its protein is CASSPRDTGGGGGNTIYF. Supplemented by reference TRBV9 and TRBJ1-3, the full variable domain reads DSGVTQTPKHLITATGQRVTLRCSPRSGDLSVYWYQQSLDQGLQFLIQYYNGEERAKGNILERFSAQQFPDLHSELNLSSLELGDSALYFCASSPRDTGGGGGNTIYFGEGSWLTVV.

The V and J genes are TRBV30 and TRBJ2-2, with D hard to call. Trimming pared 2 bases from V and 3 bases from J, leaving 4 bases between. The CDR3 spans 12 residues. Germline CDR1 is GTSNPN and CDR2 is SVGIG (reference sequence). The CDR3 reads CAWSIYTGELFF. CDR3 DNA sequence: TGTGCCTGGAGTATTTACACCGGGGAGCTGTTTTTT.

The J gene is TRBJ2-1, the V gene TRBV5-1; 8 bases are a match to TRBD2. CDR3 length: 13 amino acids. Looked up from germline, CDR1 is SGHRS and CDR2 is YFSETQ. J was trimmed by 8 bases and V by 4 bases; bases with no gene match: 5. The CDR3 protein is CASSETSDHEQFF. The CDR3 DNA follows: TGCGCCAGCAGCGAGACTAGCGACCATGAGCAGTTCTTC.

At least ten counts were recorded for this clonotype. This chain uses TRBV11-2 with TRBJ1-6; 7 bases align to TRBD1. Germline V lookup: CDR1 SGHAT, CDR2 FQNNGV. The V segment lost 1 base and the J segment 6 bases; nucleotides outside the gene matches: 3. The CDR3 loop spans 15 amino acids. CDR3 residues: CASSLVGQPNSPLHF. CDR3 bases: TGTGCCAGCAGCTTAGTGGGACAGCCTAATTCACCCCTCCACTTT.

This clonotype was seen a few times. The rearrangement joins TRBV10-3 to TRBJ2-5; no clear D gene. V dropped 5 bases and J dropped 4 bases, with 8 bases sitting between them. Germline V gives CDR1 ENHRY, CDR2 SYGVKD. The CDR3 runs 12 residues. In DNA form, the CDR3 reads TGTGCCATCAGTCCGACCGGAGAGACCCAGTACTTC. This gives the protein CAISPTGETQYF.

This clonotype was seen more than once but under ten times. The gene calls are TRBV28 and TRBJ1-1; 7 nucleotides agree with TRBD1. V lost 4 bases to trimming and J lost 11 bases; unmatched junction nucleotides: 10. Germline CDR1 and CDR2: MDHEN and SYDVKM. There are 13 residues in the CDR3. The DNA for the CDR3 is TGTGCCAGCAGTTGGAGGGGGCCACTGAACGCTTTCTTT. It is translated as CASSWRGPLNAFF.

The gene calls are TRBV29-1 and TRBJ2-3, with 16 bases lining up with TRBD2. Losses at the gene ends were 6 bases for V and 2 bases for J; bases not matched to a gene: 8. The CDR3 has 17 residues. The germline V gene has CDR1 SQVTM and CDR2 ANQGSEA. CDR3 nucleotides: TGCAGCGTCCAGGGACTAGCGGGAGGGAAAACCACAGATACGCAGTATTTT. It is translated as CSVQGLAGGKTTDTQYF.

This chain links TRBV28 with TRBJ1-5; D is undetermined. V was cut by 4 bases and J by 15 bases, with 13 bases left in between. CDR3 length: 11 residues. Germline V lookup: CDR1 MDHEN, CDR2 SYDVKM. DNA of the CDR3: TGTGCCAGCAGTTCTACTTCCCACGGGCATTTT. This encodes CASSSTSHGHF.

This sequence joins TRBV6-5 and TRBJ1-1; the match to TRBD1 covers 8 bases. Germline lookup yields CDR1 MNHEY and CDR2 SVGAGI. This CDR3 is built from 15 residues. V lost 4 bases, J lost 1 base, and 5 bases stayed unmatched. The CDR3 DNA reads as TGTGCCAGCAGTTCGTCCGGGACAGGGAACACTGAAGCTTTCTTT. Its translation is CASSSSGTGNTEAFF.

This clonotype was detected many times. This chain uses TRBV20-1 with TRBJ2-3; 10 bases fit TRBD2. The germline V gene encodes CDR1 DFQATT and CDR2 SNEGSKA (reference sequence). J lost 4 bases, V lost 3 bases, and 4 bases had no gene match. The CDR3 length is 14 residues. Here the CDR3 DNA reads TGCAGTGCTAGTGTAGCGGGAGGCGCAGATACGCAGTATTTT. It codes for CSASVAGGADTQYF.

Concerning this clonotype: The junction does not match germline at one end; this may be a read error. CDR3 DNA sequence: TGTGCCAGCAGTTCCCCAGGGATTGGTGGCTGCACCTTC. Protein: CASSSPGIGGCTF. The V call is TRBV28, the J call TRBJ1-2; weak D call: TRBD1 (5 bases). Germline lookup yields CDR1 MDHEN and CDR2 SYDVKM. CDR3 size: 13 residues.

This sequence joins TRBV4-1 and TRBJ2-5; D is ambiguous. From germline, CDR1 is MGHRA and CDR2 YSYEKL. The CDR3 runs 12 residues. V gave up 5 bases and J gave up 4 bases, with 8 bases separating them. CDR3 nucleotide sequence: TGCGCCAGCAGCGGCCAGACAGAGACCCAGTACTTC. It codes for CASSGQTETQYF.

Regarding this clonotype: This clone may be a read error of a much larger clone one base away. The rearrangement uses TRBV30 and TRBJ2-1; D might be TRBD1 or TRBD2, each matching 6 bases. The V end lost 3 bases, the J end lost 11 bases, and 14 bases lay between the germline ends. The CDR3 is made up of 12 amino acids. Germline V gene data show CDR1 as GTSNPN and CDR2 as SVGIG (reference sequence). CDR3 in DNA: TGTGCCTGGAGCCTAAGGGGGGATAAGCAGTTCTTC. It translates to CAWSLRGDKQFF.

This clonotype has more than one count but fewer than ten. This CDR3 reads CASSLAGVADTQYF. The CDR3, as DNA: TGTGCCAGCAGCTTAGCGGGAGTCGCAGATACGCAGTATTTT. The chain links TRBV6-1 to TRBJ2-3, with TRBD2 matching over 9 bases. CDR1 is MNHNS, CDR2 SASEGT, per germline. The V segment lost 6 bases and the J segment 4 bases; nucleotides outside the gene matches: 5. There are 14 residues in the CDR3.

This chain links TRBV11-2 with TRBJ1-4; possibly TRBD1 for D (5 bases). The CDR3 extends over 16 amino acids. The germline gives CDR1 SGHAT, CDR2 FQNNGV. V lost 2 bases and J 3 bases, leaving 13 bases between the germline ends. For the CDR3, the DNA is TGTGCCAGCAGCTTAACCGTGGGGGTATCTAATGAAAAACTGTTTTTT. Its protein is CASSLTVGVSNEKLFF.

CDR3 DNA: TGTGCCAGCAGTGACGGGTACAGGGGTGGCAACGAGCAGTACTTC. Encoded protein: CASSDGYRGGNEQYF. V and J are TRBV2 and TRBJ2-7; 7 bases fit TRBD1. CDR3 length equals 15 residues. Losses at the gene ends were 3 bases for V and 5 bases for J; bases not matched to a gene: 10. The germline V gene has CDR1 SNHLY and CDR2 FYNNEI.

The rearrangement links TRBV20-1 to TRBJ1-1; a possible D gene is TRBD1 (6 bases). CDR1 is DFQATT, CDR2 SNEGSKA, per germline (reference sequence). This CDR3 has 17 amino acids. Trimming shortened V by 0 bases and J by 4 bases, and 21 bases separated the two germline ends. CDR3 in amino acids: CSARDWAATGIGTEAFF. CDR3 nucleotide sequence: TGCAGTGCTAGAGATTGGGCCGCGACAGGTATCGGCACTGAAGCTTTCTTT.

This clonotype was found a few times. The chain is built from TRBV20-1 and TRBJ2-5; D is ambiguous. CDR1 is DFQATT and CDR2 is SNEGSKA in the germline V gene (reference sequence). Trimming pared 1 base from V and 5 bases from J, leaving 5 bases between. This CDR3 region has 11 residues. CDR3 sequence reads: CSARVRETQYF. Here the CDR3 DNA reads TGCAGTGCTAGAGTTCGGGAGACCCAGTACTTC.